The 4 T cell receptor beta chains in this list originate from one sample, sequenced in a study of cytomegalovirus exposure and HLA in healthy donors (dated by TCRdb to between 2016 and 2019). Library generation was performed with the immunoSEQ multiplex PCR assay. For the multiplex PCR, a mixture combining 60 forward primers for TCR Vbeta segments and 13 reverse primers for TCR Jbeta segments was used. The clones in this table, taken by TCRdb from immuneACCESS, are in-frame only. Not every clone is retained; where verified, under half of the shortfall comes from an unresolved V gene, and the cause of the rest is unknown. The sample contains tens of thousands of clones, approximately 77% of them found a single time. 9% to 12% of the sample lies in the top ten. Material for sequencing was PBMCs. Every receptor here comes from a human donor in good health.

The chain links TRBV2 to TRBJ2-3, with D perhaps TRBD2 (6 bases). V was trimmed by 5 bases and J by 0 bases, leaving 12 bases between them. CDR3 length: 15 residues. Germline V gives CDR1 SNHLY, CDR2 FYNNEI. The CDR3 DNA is TGTGCCAGCAGTTATAGCGGAGCGAGCACAGATACGCAGTATTTT. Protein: CASSYSGASTDTQYF.

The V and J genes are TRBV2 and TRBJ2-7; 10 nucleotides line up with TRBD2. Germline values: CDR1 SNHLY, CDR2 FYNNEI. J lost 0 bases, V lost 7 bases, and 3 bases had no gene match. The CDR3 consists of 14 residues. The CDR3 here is CASISGGGSYEQYF. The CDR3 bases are TGTGCCAGCATAAGCGGGGGGGGCTCCTACGAGCAGTACTTC.

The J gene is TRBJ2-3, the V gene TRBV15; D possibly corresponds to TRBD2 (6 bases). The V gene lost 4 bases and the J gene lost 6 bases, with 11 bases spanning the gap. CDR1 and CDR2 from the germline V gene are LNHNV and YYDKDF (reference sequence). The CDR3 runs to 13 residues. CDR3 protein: CATSKDRGDTQYF. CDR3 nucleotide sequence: TGTGCCACCAGCAAAGACCGGGGGGATACGCAGTATTTT.

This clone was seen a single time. CDR3 loop: CASTRDRGYSPLHF. DNA of the CDR3: TGTGCCAGCACCCGGGACAGGGGTTATTCACCCCTCCACTTT. The chain links TRBV5-7 to TRBJ1-6; 10 nucleotides align to TRBD1. TRBV5-7 is marked as an open reading frame, function uncertain. Trimming removed 6 bases from V and 8 bases from J; junction bases left unmatched: 5. This CDR3 is 14 amino acids long.